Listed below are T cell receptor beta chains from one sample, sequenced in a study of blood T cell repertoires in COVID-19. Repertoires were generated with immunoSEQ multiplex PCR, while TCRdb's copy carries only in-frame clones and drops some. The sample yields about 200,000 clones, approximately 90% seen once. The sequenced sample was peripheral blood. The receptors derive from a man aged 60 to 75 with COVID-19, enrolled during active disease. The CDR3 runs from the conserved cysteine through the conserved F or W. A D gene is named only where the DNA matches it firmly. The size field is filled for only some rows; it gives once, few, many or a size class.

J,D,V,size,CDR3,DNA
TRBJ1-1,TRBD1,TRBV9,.,CASSVAPTGATEAFF,TGTGCCAGCAGCGTAGCCCCCACAGGGGCCACTGAAGCTTTCTTT
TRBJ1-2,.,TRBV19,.,CASSFELGQTAGYTF,TGTGCCAGTAGTTTCGAACTCGGACAGACTGCGGGCTACACCTTC
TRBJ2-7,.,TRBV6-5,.,CAGGDGYEQYF,TGTGCCGGCGGGGACGGGTACGAGCAGTACTTC
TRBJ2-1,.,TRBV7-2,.,CASRPEGLPSYNEQFF,TGTGCCAGCAGGCCTGAGGGACTCCCCTCCTACAATGAGCAGTTCTTC
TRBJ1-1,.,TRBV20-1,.,CSATSGPEAFF,TGCAGTGCTACTTCGGGTCCCGAAGCTTTCTTT
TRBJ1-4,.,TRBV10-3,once,CAISEDNRASNEKLFF,TGTGCCATCAGTGAGGATAACAGGGCTTCTAATGAAAAACTGTTTTTT
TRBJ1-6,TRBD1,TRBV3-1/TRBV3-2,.,CASSQEDRVKGSPLHF,TGTGCCAGCAGCCAAGAGGACAGGGTAAAAGGTTCACCCCTCCACTTT
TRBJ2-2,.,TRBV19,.,CASSIVGTGITGELFF,TGTGCCAGTAGTATAGTTGGAACCGGGATCACCGGGGAGCTGTTTTTT
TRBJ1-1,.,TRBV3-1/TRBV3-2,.,CASSRTPHDEAFF,TGTGCCAGCAGCCGGACACCACATGATGAAGCTTTCTTT
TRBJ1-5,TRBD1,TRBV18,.,CASSLGQGSEPQHF,TGTGCCAGCTCTCTAGGACAGGGAAGTGAGCCCCAGCATTTT
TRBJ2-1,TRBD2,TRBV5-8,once,CANSGRLLAGGSYNEQFF,TGTGCCAACAGCGGGCGATTACTAGCGGGAGGGTCCTACAATGAGCAGTTCTTC
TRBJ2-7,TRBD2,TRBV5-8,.,CASSLGGTRGSYEQYF,TGTGCCAGCAGCTTGGGTGGGACTAGGGGCTCCTACGAGCAGTACTTC
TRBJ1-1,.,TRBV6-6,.,CASSRGRTEAFF,TGTGCCAGCAGTCGTGGGAGGACTGAAGCTTTCTTT
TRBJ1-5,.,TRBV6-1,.,CASREGPQPQHF,TGTGCCAGCAGGGAAGGGCCTCAGCCCCAGCATTTT
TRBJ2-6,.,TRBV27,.,CASSLQGAGANVLTF,TGTGCCAGCAGCTTACAGGGTGCTGGGGCCAACGTCCTGACTTTC
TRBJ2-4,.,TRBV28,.,CASSPDSKNIQYF,TGTGCCAGCTCCCCGGACTCTAAAAACATTCAGTACTTC
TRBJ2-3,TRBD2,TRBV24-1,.,CATSDGLARDTDTQYF,TGTGCCACCAGTGACGGACTAGCCCGAGACACAGATACGCAGTATTTT
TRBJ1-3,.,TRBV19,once,CASSIDRTRVVRNTIYF,TGTGCCAGTAGTATAGATCGGACCAGGGTAGTACGAAACACCATATATTTT
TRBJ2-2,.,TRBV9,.,CASSGRGGGVNTGELFF,TGTGCCAGCAGCGGTCGGGGAGGCGGGGTAAACACCGGGGAGCTGTTTTTT
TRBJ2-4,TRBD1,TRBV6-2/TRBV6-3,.,CASSSYRQGGAKNIQYF,TGTGCCAGCAGTTCCTACCGACAGGGCGGGGCCAAAAACATTCAGTACTTC
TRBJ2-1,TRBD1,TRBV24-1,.,CATSSDRGGNEQFF,TGTGCCACCAGTTCCGACAGGGGCGGGAATGAGCAGTTCTTC
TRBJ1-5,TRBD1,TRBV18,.,CASSPGTGGSHRQPQHF,TGTGCCAGCTCACCCGGGACAGGGGGTTCTCATCGTCAGCCCCAGCATTTT
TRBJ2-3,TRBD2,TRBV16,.,CASSQTSGRADTQYF,TGTGCCAGCAGTCAGACGAGCGGGAGGGCAGATACGCAGTATTTT
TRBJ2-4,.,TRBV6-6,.,CASSYEGDIAKNIQYF,TGTGCCAGCAGTTACGAGGGGGATATAGCCAAAAACATTCAGTACTTC
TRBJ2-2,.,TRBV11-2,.,CASSLEVAVTGELFF,TGTGCCAGCAGCTTAGAGGTAGCGGTCACCGGGGAGCTGTTTTTT
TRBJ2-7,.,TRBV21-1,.,CASKSQGSYEQYF,TGTGCCAGCAAATCGCAGGGATCCTACGAGCAGTACTTC
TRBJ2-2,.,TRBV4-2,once,CASSQGRGKNTGELFF,TGTGCCAGCAGCCAAGGTCGGGGAAAGAACACCGGGGAGCTGTTTTTT
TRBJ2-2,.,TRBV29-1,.,CSVVAGTNTGELFF,TGCAGCGTTGTGGCAGGGACGAACACCGGGGAGCTGTTTTTT
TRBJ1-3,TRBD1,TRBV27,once,CASRGTGGRNTIYF,TGTGCCAGCAGGGGGACAGGGGGCCGAAACACCATATATTTT
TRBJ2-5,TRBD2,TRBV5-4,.,CASSLGGLAGEGETQYF,TGTGCCAGCAGCTTGGGAGGACTAGCGGGAGAGGGAGAGACCCAGTACTTC
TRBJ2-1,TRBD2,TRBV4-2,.,CASSQLAGHNEQFF,TGTGCCAGCAGCCAGCTAGCGGGCCACAATGAGCAGTTCTTC
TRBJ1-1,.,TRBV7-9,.,CASSTRTANTEAFF,TGTGCCAGCAGCACCCGGACAGCGAACACTGAAGCTTTCTTT
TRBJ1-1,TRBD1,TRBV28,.,CASSQGQAAIEAFF,TGTGCCAGCAGCCAAGGACAGGCCGCGATTGAAGCTTTCTTT
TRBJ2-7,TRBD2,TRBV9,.,CASSAGGQRTNEQYF,TGTGCCAGCAGCGCGGGGGGGCAGAGGACCAACGAGCAGTACTTC
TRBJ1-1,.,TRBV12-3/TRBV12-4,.,CASSQKPSFGAFF,TGTGCCAGCAGTCAAAAACCTTCTTTCGGAGCTTTCTTT
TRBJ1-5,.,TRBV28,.,CASRPPTGTAQPQHF,TGTGCCAGCAGGCCTCCCACAGGGACGGCTCAGCCCCAGCATTTT
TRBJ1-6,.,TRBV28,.,CASSLPGSALTNNSPLHF,TGTGCCAGCAGTCTGCCAGGGTCCGCTTTAACAAATAATTCACCCCTCCACTTT
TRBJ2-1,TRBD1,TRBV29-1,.,CSVEGRTGSSYNEQFF,TGCAGCGTTGAAGGTAGGACAGGGAGCTCCTACAATGAGCAGTTCTTC
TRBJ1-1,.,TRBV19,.,CASSRQLMNTEAFF,TGTGCCAGTTCCCGACAGTTAATGAACACTGAAGCTTTCTTT
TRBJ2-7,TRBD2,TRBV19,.,CASSPTSGREQYF,TGTGCCAGTAGTCCGACTAGCGGGAGGGAGCAGTACTTC
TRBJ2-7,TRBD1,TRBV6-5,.,CASSYTGQGSEQYF,TGTGCCAGCAGTTACACGGGACAGGGTTCCGAGCAGTACTTC
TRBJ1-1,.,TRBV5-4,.,CASSSQTGVNTEAFF,TGTGCCAGCAGTTCACAGACAGGAGTGAACACTGAAGCTTTCTTT
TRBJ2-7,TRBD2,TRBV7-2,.,CASSLSLAGGPGEQYF,TGTGCCAGCAGCTTAAGTCTAGCGGGAGGGCCCGGCGAGCAGTACTTC
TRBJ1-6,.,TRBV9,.,CASSDEARSPLHF,TGTGCCAGCAGCGATGAGGCACGTTCACCCCTCCACTTT
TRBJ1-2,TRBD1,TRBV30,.,CAWSVQNRGHGYTF,TGTGCCTGGAGTGTACAAAACAGGGGACATGGCTACACCTTC
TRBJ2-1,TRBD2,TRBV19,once,CASRRGTFRDEQFF,TGTGCCAGCCGGCGGGGGACCTTTCGGGATGAGCAGTTCTTC
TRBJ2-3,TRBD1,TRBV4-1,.,CASARTGGLIGTDTQYF,TGCGCCAGCGCTCGGACAGGGGGCCTGATTGGCACAGATACGCAGTATTTT
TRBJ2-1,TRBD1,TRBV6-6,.,CASRPGGNNEQFF,TGTGCCAGCAGGCCAGGGGGCAACAATGAGCAGTTCTTC